The 26 T cell receptor beta chains listed next were all sequenced from one sample in a study of CD8 T cells in ankylosing spondylitis. Study-wide results and caveats: Among TCR beta sequences, a motif of roughly 8 highly homologous variants appeared characteristic of ankylosing spondylitis blood.

TCRdb fed the 5' RACE reads into MiXCR, producing one record per CDR3 protein. The table has roughly 450,000 distinct CDR3 sequences, 20% to 30% seen once; the top ten hold about 0.89%. These receptors' antigens are unknown. The specimen sequenced was blood, either unsorted or a sorted T cell fraction (not recorded which). Receptor source: a male donor with ankylosing spondylitis.

This clonotype has a handful of counts. The V call is TRBV7-9, the J call TRBJ2-3; TRBD2 agrees at 9 bases. The CDR3 extends over 15 amino acids. Germline V gene data show CDR1 as SEHNR and CDR2 as FQNEAQ (reference sequence). Unmatched junction bases numbered 7, after V lost 1 base and J lost 8 bases. This chain's CDR3 is CASSLGELAGATQYF. In DNA form, the CDR3 reads TGTGCCAGCAGCTTAGGAGAGTTAGCGGGAGCTACGCAGTATTTT. Drawing the rest from reference TRBV7-9 and TRBJ2-3, the complete variable domain is DTGVSQNPRHKITKRGQNVTFRCDPISEHNRLYWYRQTLGQGPEFLTYFQNEAQLEKSRLLSDRFSAERPKGSFSTLEIQRTEQGDSAMYLCASSLGELAGATQYFGPGTRLTVL.

This chain joins TRBV5-1 and TRBJ2-1, with 7 positions matching TRBD1. Germline V gives CDR1 SGHRS, CDR2 YFSETQ. The CDR3 consists of 12 residues. Trimming took 7 bases from V and 8 from J; bases not matched to a gene: 6. CDR3 sequence reads: CASRDRADEQFF. CDR3 DNA: TGCGCCAGCCGAGACAGGGCGGATGAGCAGTTCTTC. The variable domain in full, completed from reference TRBV5-1 and TRBJ2-1, reads KAGVTQTPRYLIKTRGQQVTLSCSPISGHRSVSWYQQTPGQGLQFLFEYFSETQRNKGNFPGRFSGRQFSNSRSEMNVSTLELGDSALYLCASRDRADEQFFGPGTRLTVL.

The sample holds a few counts of this clonotype. The chain couples TRBV10-3 to TRBJ1-2; a weak D match, TRBD1 (5 bases). The CDR3 is 13 residues long. Germline V CDR1 and CDR2: ENHRY, SYGVKD. The ends were cut back, 6 bases at V and 6 bases at J, with 14 bases in the middle. The CDR3 protein is CAIRQTQGHGYTF. The CDR3 DNA sequence: TGTGCCATCAGGCAAACTCAGGGACATGGCTACACCTTC.

This chain joins TRBV5-1 and TRBJ2-2; 8 bases match TRBD1. V lost 0 bases and J lost 1; bases outside the gene matches: 2. The germline V gene encodes CDR1 SGHRS and CDR2 YFSETQ. The CDR3 runs 16 residues. The CDR3 region is CASSLEGTGNTGELFF. The CDR3 DNA reads as TGCGCCAGCAGCTTGGAGGGGACAGGGAACACCGGGGAGCTGTTTTTT.

V usage is TRBV30 and J usage is TRBJ2-2; D is possibly TRBD1 (5 bases). V shed 6 bases and J shed 6 bases, with 17 bases lying between them. The V gene's germline CDR1 is GTSNPN and CDR2 SVGIG (reference sequence). The CDR3 covers 14 residues. The CDR3 DNA reads TGTGCCTGCCCAACACCTTTCAGGGCCGGGGAGCTGTTTTTT. Amino acids: CACPTPFRAGELFF.

This clonotype appeared a few times. At one end, the junction sequence differs from germline, possibly due to a read error. The chain uses TRBV20-1 and TRBJ2-1; 8 nucleotides agree with TRBD2. This CDR3 is 13 amino acids long. Germline V gene sequence: CDR1 DFQATT, CDR2 SNEGSKA (reference sequence). The CDR3 DNA follows: TGCAGTCCGGGGGGGGGTTCCTACGATGAGCAGTTCTTC. The encoded protein is CSPGGGSYDEQFF.

The chain links TRBV12-3 or TRBV12-4 to TRBJ1-2; D unclear. The CDR3 has 14 residues. V shed 5 bases and J shed 1 base, with 11 bases lying between them. In nucleotides, the CDR3 is TGTGCCAGCAGTGCATCCCGGGATAACTATGGCTACACCTTC. This encodes CASSASRDNYGYTF.

The chain has TRBV2 and TRBJ2-7; possible D gene TRBD1, 5 bases. V was pared by 3 bases and J by 5 bases, with 14 bases between. The CDR3 extends over 14 amino acids. The germline V gene has CDR1 SNHLY and CDR2 FYNNEI. CDR3 bases: TGTGCCAGCAGTGAGGTCGCCCAGGGCGACGAGCAGTACTTC. Its translation is CASSEVAQGDEQYF.

This clonotype was counted only a few times. The chain couples TRBV24-1 to TRBJ2-2; the D is unclear. CDR1 is KGHDR, CDR2 SFDVKD, per germline. V was cut by 0 bases and J by 7 bases, with 8 bases left in between. The CDR3 extends over 14 amino acids. CDR3 DNA: TGTGCCACCAGTGATTTGCATCATTTCGGGGAGCTGTTTTTT. Amino acid sequence: CATSDLHHFGELFF.

This clonotype came up a few times. The gene calls are TRBV7-9 and TRBJ1-1; possible D gene TRBD1, 6 bases. Germline CDR1 SEHNR, CDR2 FQNEAQ (reference sequence). The CDR3 spans 15 residues. Deletions cut 5 bases from V and 2 bases from J, with 15 bases between. This CDR3 reads CASSPKGGPNTEAFF. The CDR3 DNA follows: TGTGCCAGCAGCCCCAAAGGGGGGCCTAACACTGAAGCTTTCTTT.

The genes are TRBV20-1 and TRBJ2-1; the match to TRBD2 covers 8 bases. There are 11 residues in the CDR3. The germline V gene encodes CDR1 DFQATT and CDR2 SNEGSKA (reference sequence). The CDR3 DNA is TGCAGAGCGGGAGAAATGGGTGAGCAGTTCTTC. Protein product: CRAGEMGEQFF.

The chain joins TRBV10-3 to TRBJ1-5, with unresolved D. The CDR3 spans 14 residues. V lost 3 bases and J lost 7, with 13 bases in between. CDR1 and CDR2 from the germline V gene are ENHRY and SYGVKD. As DNA, the CDR3 is TGTGCCATCAGTGAAAGCCTAGCGGGCCAGCCCCAGCATTTT. This translates into CAISESLAGQPQHF.

This chain connects TRBV4-1 to TRBJ2-2; 9 bases agree with TRBD1. This CDR3 is 17 amino acids long. Germline CDR1 reads MGHRA; CDR2 reads YSYEKL. The junction had 10 bases not matched to a gene; V was cut back by 1 base and J by 7 bases. For the CDR3, the DNA is TGCGCCAGCAGCCAAGCGGCCGGACAGGGGCGCGGCGGGGAGCTGTTTTTT. Protein sequence: CASSQAAGQGRGGELFF.

This clonotype was counted between two and nine times. The genes are TRBV12-3 or TRBV12-4 and TRBJ2-3; a possible D gene is TRBD1 (7 bases). This CDR3 is 16 amino acids long. V was shortened by 2 bases and J by 3 bases, with 15 bases between the two germline ends. CDR3 nucleotides: TGTGCCAGCAGTTTATTCGGCCAGGGGGGAACAGATACGCAGTATTTT. This encodes CASSLFGQGGTDTQYF.

J is TRBJ2-1 and V is TRBV20-1, with 8 bases aligning to TRBD2. The CDR3 sequence is 16 residues long. CDR1 DFQATT and CDR2 SNEGSKA come from the germline V gene (reference sequence). After removal of 2 bases from V and 1 base from J, the junction contained 7 bases not matched to a gene. CDR3 bases: TGCAGTGCTAGAAATCCGGCTAGCGGGTCCTACAATGAGCAGTTCTTC. Protein product: CSARNPASGSYNEQFF.

This rearrangement joins TRBV7-9 to TRBJ2-5; no clear D. The CDR3 is 13 amino acids. The germline V and J ends were trimmed by 6 bases and 2 bases, with 10 bases remaining between them. Germline values: CDR1 SEHNR, CDR2 FQNEAQ (reference sequence). The CDR3 DNA reads TGTGCCAGCAGAGAGATCGCACAAGAGACCCAGTACTTC. It is translated as CASREIAQETQYF.

The V gene is TRBV7-2, the J gene TRBJ2-3, with 10 bases identical to TRBD2. CDR1 is SGHTA and CDR2 is FQGNSA in the germline V gene. CDR3 length equals 16 residues. V shed 4 bases and J 4 bases; nucleotides not matched to a gene: 8. The CDR3 spells CASSSIGAGGPDTQYF. DNA of the CDR3: TGTGCCAGCAGCTCGATCGGAGCGGGAGGGCCAGATACGCAGTATTTT.

This sequence joins TRBV20-1 and TRBJ1-5; maybe TRBD1 (5 bases). Germline CDR1 is DFQATT and CDR2 is SNEGSKA (reference sequence). CDR3 length: 13 residues. V lost 3 bases and J 3 bases, leaving 9 bases between the germline ends. CDR3 DNA sequence: TGCAGTGCTAGTTCCAGGGCCAATCAGCCCCAGCATTTT. Its protein is CSASSRANQPQHF.

The J gene is TRBJ2-3, the V gene TRBV7-2, with TRBD2 matching over 9 bases. J was trimmed by 5 bases and V by 5 bases; bases with no gene match: 11. The length of the CDR3 is 16 residues. From germline, CDR1 is SGHTA and CDR2 FQGNSA. Here the CDR3 reads CASSQRIAGEGDTQYF. In DNA form, the CDR3 reads TGTGCCAGCAGCCAACGAATAGCGGGAGAGGGAGATACGCAGTATTTT.

This clonotype was counted between two and nine times. This sequence joins TRBV14 and TRBJ2-1, with D uncertain. CDR3 length: 15 amino acids. CDR1 is SGHDN and CDR2 is FVKESK in the germline V gene. Deletions cut 1 base from V and 3 bases from J, with 10 bases between. CDR3 residues: CASSQAGSHYNEQFF. Written as DNA, the CDR3 is TGTGCCAGCAGCCAAGCAGGCTCGCACTACAATGAGCAGTTCTTC.

This clonotype was seen a few times. V and J are TRBV4-1 and TRBJ1-6; D might be TRBD1 (5 bases). Trimming cost V 1 base and J 8 bases, with 6 bases left between them. Per germline, CDR1 MGHRA and CDR2 YSYEKL. The CDR3 loop spans 13 amino acids. The DNA of the CDR3 is TGCGCCAGCAGCCAAGGGACATATTCACCCCTCCACTTT. This gives the protein CASSQGTYSPLHF.

This sequence joins TRBV24-1 and TRBJ1-5; weak D call: TRBD1 (5 bases). The V end lost 3 bases, the J end lost 2 bases, and 13 bases lay between the germline ends. The CDR3 has 16 amino acids. Germline V gene lookup returns CDR1 KGHDR and CDR2 SFDVKD. Here the CDR3 reads CATSDPREGGNQPQHF. CDR3 nucleotides: TGTGCCACCAGTGATCCCAGGGAGGGTGGCAATCAGCCCCAGCATTTT.

V gene TRBV2 combines with J gene TRBJ2-1, with a possible D match to TRBD1 (6 bases). The germline V and J ends were trimmed by 4 bases and 5 bases, with 15 bases remaining between them. The CDR3 is made up of 15 amino acids. Per germline, CDR1 SNHLY and CDR2 FYNNEI. As DNA, the CDR3 is TGTGCCAGCAGTGCCGGGACAAGTAAAAACAATGAGCAGTTCTTC. Translating gives CASSAGTSKNNEQFF.

The V call is TRBV7-9, the J call TRBJ2-6; a weak D match, TRBD1 (5 bases). V shed 5 bases and J shed 0 bases, with 11 bases lying between them. The germline CDR1 and CDR2 sequences are SEHNR and FQNEAQ (reference sequence). CDR3 size: 16 residues. The CDR3 DNA reads TGTGCCAGCAGCCCATGGGGCAGCTCTGGGGCCAACGTCCTGACTTTC. Residues: CASSPWGSSGANVLTF.

This clonotype has just a few counts. The V call is TRBV29-1, the J call TRBJ2-5; TRBD2 matches 14 bases. The trim removed 6 bases at V and 5 bases at J, leaving 8 bases unmatched. The germline CDR1 and CDR2 sequences are SQVTM and ANQGSEA. The CDR3 runs to 15 residues. The CDR3 loop is CSVTTSGRAGETQYF. The CDR3 bases are TGCAGCGTGACGACTAGCGGGAGGGCCGGGGAGACCCAGTACTTC.

This clonotype was seen ten or more times. The J gene is TRBJ2-5, the V gene TRBV20-1; TRBD2 matches 7 bases. CDR1 and CDR2 (germline): DFQATT, SNEGSKA (reference sequence). Trimming took 5 bases from V and 1 from J; bases not matched to a gene: 10. The CDR3 has 15 residues. The CDR3 loop is CSAYADSGPQETQYF. The CDR3 DNA reads as TGCAGTGCTTACGCTGATAGCGGGCCCCAAGAGACCCAGTACTTC.